This T cell receptor beta chain stems from a study of control samples from healthy donors and cancer patients. In germline, CDR1 is MGHRA, CDR2 YSYEKL. The CDR3 is made up of 17 amino acids. Germline trimming cut 1 base from V and 3 bases from J; bases unmatched to any gene: 12. Sequenced by immunoSEQ multiplex PCR; TCRdb stores in-frame clones only, minus some. The sample includes roughly 100,000 clones, roughly 88% of them seen just once. The chain couples TRBV4-1 to TRBJ2-7; TRBD2 aligns across 7 bases. This TCR derives from a man under 40 in good health. The sample comprised blood. In DNA, the CDR3 is TGCGCCAGCAGCCAAGCTAGCGGCCCGACCGCGGGCTACGAGCAGTACTTC. This codes for CASSQASGPTAGYEQYF.